The next 18 T cell receptor beta chains were all read from a single sample in a study of blood T cell repertoires in COVID-19. The repertoire was sequenced with immunoSEQ multiplex PCR; TCRdb's copy has only in-frame clones and lacks some. Seen here are 250,000 or so clones, about three quarters observed once, and the top ten hold around 3.2%. Sequences were obtained from peripheral blood. These receptors all come from a woman of 80 years or more with acute or convalescent COVID-19.

The CDR3 sequence is CASSLSANYEQYF. CDR3 DNA: TGTGCCAGCTCACTCAGCGCGAATTACGAGCAGTACTTC. The chain carries TRBV18 and TRBJ2-7, with unresolved D. The CDR3 totals 13 residues. Germline V gene sequence: CDR1 KGHSH, CDR2 LQKENI. V was trimmed by 4 bases and J by 4 bases, leaving 11 bases between them.

The chain is built from TRBV6-5 and TRBJ1-1; no clear D. Trimming took 3 bases from V and 1 from J, leaving 9 bases between them. Germline V gene lookup returns CDR1 MNHEY and CDR2 SVGAGI. The CDR3 runs to 14 residues. For the CDR3, the DNA is TGTGCCAGCAGTTATGCGGGAAGGAACACTGAAGCTTTCTTT. This encodes CASSYAGRNTEAFF.

Only a few counts were recorded for this clone. This sequence joins TRBV27 and TRBJ1-2; 11 nucleotides align to TRBD1. After removal of 2 bases from V and 7 bases from J, the junction contained 6 bases not matched to a gene. The CDR3 covers 15 residues. Germline V gives CDR1 MNHEY, CDR2 SMNVEV (reference sequence). The CDR3 here is CASSLGQGASFGYTF. CDR3 DNA: TGTGCCAGCAGTTTAGGACAGGGGGCCTCATTTGGCTACACCTTC.

The sample holds one count of this clone. The chain couples TRBV5-1 to TRBJ2-7; 10 positions match TRBD2. The CDR3 totals 17 residues. Germline trimming cut 0 bases from V and 3 bases from J; bases unmatched to any gene: 9. Germline lookup yields CDR1 SGHRS and CDR2 YFSETQ. The CDR3 is CASSLEPSGSNGYEQYF. The CDR3, as DNA: TGCGCCAGCAGCTTGGAGCCTAGCGGGAGTAATGGCTACGAGCAGTACTTC. Looking up the rest from reference TRBV5-1 and TRBJ2-7 gives the full variable domain: KAGVTQTPRYLIKTRGQQVTLSCSPISGHRSVSWYQQTPGQGLQFLFEYFSETQRNKGNFPGRFSGRQFSNSRSEMNVSTLELGDSALYLCASSLEPSGSNGYEQYFGPGTRLTVT.

The rearrangement joins TRBV5-1 to TRBJ2-7; D ambiguous. The CDR3 spans 11 residues. Germline V gene data show CDR1 as SGHRS and CDR2 as YFSETQ. Trimming removed 1 base at V and 5 bases at J, with 4 bases between. The CDR3: CASSLRDEQYF. In DNA form, the CDR3 reads TGCGCCAGCAGCTTGCGGGACGAGCAGTACTTC.

Only one count was recorded for this clone. The chain couples TRBV7-9 to TRBJ1-3, with D possibly TRBD1 on 6 matching bases. Germline V gives CDR1 SEHNR, CDR2 FQNEAQ (reference sequence). V was cut by 1 base and J by 0 bases, with 10 bases left in between. This CDR3 spans 16 amino acids. CDR3 bases: TGTGCCAGCAGCTTAGTTGGGGGCCGCTCTGGAAACACCATATATTTT. It is translated as CASSLVGGRSGNTIYF.

This sequence joins TRBV5-1 and TRBJ2-6; possible D gene TRBD2, 5 bases. Between the trimmed V and J ends, which lost 5 bases and 2 bases, there was a span of 14 bases. CDR1 is SGHRS and CDR2 is YFSETQ in the germline V gene. The CDR3 runs 16 residues. CDR3 bases: TGCGCCAGCAGTCTGGCTGCCGGGACTGGGGCCAACGTCCTGACTTTC. Translating gives CASSLAAGTGANVLTF.

V gene TRBV7-9 combines with J gene TRBJ2-2; TRBD2 matches 7 bases. The junction had 5 bases not matched to a gene; V was cut back by 10 bases and J by 0 bases. The CDR3 is 14 residues long. Germline values: CDR1 SEHNR, CDR2 FQNEAQ (reference sequence). The CDR3 region has the DNA TGTGCCACAGTGGGGACTACGAACACCGGGGAGCTGTTTTTT. Translating it yields CATVGTTNTGELFF.

This sequence joins TRBV30 and TRBJ1-1, with D unresolved. CDR3 length: 14 amino acids. With 2 bases removed from V and 1 base from J, the gap between germline ends came to 11 bases. Germline-derived CDR1 and CDR2 are GTSNPN and SVGIG (reference sequence). Here the CDR3 DNA reads TGTGCCTGGAGTCCTTACAGTGCGAACACTGAAGCTTTCTTT. It specifies CAWSPYSANTEAFF.

The chain has TRBV19 and TRBJ1-1, with 7 bases fitting TRBD1. Trimming at V came to 4 bases and at J to 2 bases, leaving 10 bases not matched to a gene. Germline lookup yields CDR1 LNHDA and CDR2 SQIVND (reference sequence). The CDR3 runs 16 residues. CDR3 sequence (DNA): TGTGCCAGTAGTAGAATCACAGGGGCCGATAACACTGAAGCTTTCTTT. Translated, it gives CASSRITGADNTEAFF.

J is TRBJ2-7 and V is TRBV7-2; 7 bases map to TRBD1. The CDR3 extends over 15 amino acids. CDR1 is SGHTA and CDR2 is FQGNSA in the germline V gene. Germline trimming cut 4 bases from V and 0 bases from J; bases unmatched to any gene: 6. CDR3 DNA: TGTGCCAGCAGCTGGGACAGCCGGAGCTCCTACGAGCAGTACTTC. It translates to CASSWDSRSSYEQYF.

The rearrangement links TRBV5-1 to TRBJ2-1; TRBD1 matches at 10 bases. CDR3 length: 15 amino acids. Germline V gives CDR1 SGHRS, CDR2 YFSETQ. The V gene end was trimmed by 3 bases and the J gene end by 4 bases; junction bases not matched to a gene: 4. The CDR3 sequence: CASSWGTGEYNEQFF. DNA for the CDR3: TGCGCCAGCAGCTGGGGGACAGGGGAGTACAATGAGCAGTTCTTC.

The rearrangement uses TRBV7-9 and TRBJ2-5; 8 bases are a match to TRBD2. This CDR3 spans 12 amino acids. The V segment lost 8 bases and the J segment 5 bases; nucleotides outside the gene matches: 4. Germline lookup yields CDR1 SEHNR and CDR2 FQNEAQ (reference sequence). DNA for the CDR3: TGTGCCAGCTCGCGGGGGGCTGAGACCCAGTACTTC. Translation gives CASSRGAETQYF.

This chain connects TRBV7-2 to TRBJ1-2; D not resolved. Germline assignment: CDR1 SGHTA and CDR2 FQGNSA. There are 14 residues in the CDR3. V dropped 0 bases and J dropped 0 bases, with 5 bases sitting between them. CDR3 nucleotide sequence: TGTGCCAGCAGCTTAGCAGCAACTAACTATGGCTACACCTTC. This sequence encodes CASSLAATNYGYTF.

About this clone itself: The sample holds other DNA sequences that translate to the same CDR3. The chain combines TRBV7-9 with TRBJ2-3, with 10 bases aligning to TRBD2. The germline V gene encodes CDR1 SEHNR and CDR2 FQNEAQ (reference sequence). The CDR3 is made up of 16 amino acids. Trimming cost V 2 bases and J 2 bases; bases outside gene matches: 4. The CDR3 loop reads CASSLWTSGSTDTQYF. DNA for the CDR3: TGTGCCAGCAGCTTATGGACTAGCGGCTCCACAGATACGCAGTATTTT.

J is TRBJ2-3 and V is TRBV7-9; 11 bases match TRBD2. This CDR3 is built from 18 residues. Germline values: CDR1 SEHNR, CDR2 FQNEAQ (reference sequence). J gave up 3 bases and V 5 bases, and 13 bases lay outside the gene matches. The CDR3 coding sequence is TGTGCCAGCAGCACCCTAGCGGGAGGAAGAGGTGGAACAGATACGCAGTATTTT. It encodes CASSTLAGGRGGTDTQYF.

The chain uses TRBV5-1 and TRBJ1-4; D possibly corresponds to TRBD1 (6 bases). Per germline, CDR1 SGHRS and CDR2 YFSETQ. Trimming removed 5 bases at V and 1 base at J, with 15 bases between. This CDR3 has 16 amino acids. CDR3 residues: CASSGQLGGTNEKLFF. The CDR3 DNA follows: TGCGCCAGCAGTGGACAGTTAGGGGGAACTAATGAAAAACTGTTTTTT.

This clone was counted a single time. The gene calls are TRBV6-5 and TRBJ1-4, with TRBD1 matching 10 bases. The junction had 6 bases not matched to a gene; V was cut back by 6 bases and J by 8 bases. Looked up from germline, CDR1 is MNHEY and CDR2 is SVGAGI. This CDR3 spans 14 amino acids. The CDR3 protein is CASRTGQGREKLFF. CDR3 DNA sequence: TGTGCCAGCAGGACGGGACAGGGGAGGGAAAAACTGTTTTTT.